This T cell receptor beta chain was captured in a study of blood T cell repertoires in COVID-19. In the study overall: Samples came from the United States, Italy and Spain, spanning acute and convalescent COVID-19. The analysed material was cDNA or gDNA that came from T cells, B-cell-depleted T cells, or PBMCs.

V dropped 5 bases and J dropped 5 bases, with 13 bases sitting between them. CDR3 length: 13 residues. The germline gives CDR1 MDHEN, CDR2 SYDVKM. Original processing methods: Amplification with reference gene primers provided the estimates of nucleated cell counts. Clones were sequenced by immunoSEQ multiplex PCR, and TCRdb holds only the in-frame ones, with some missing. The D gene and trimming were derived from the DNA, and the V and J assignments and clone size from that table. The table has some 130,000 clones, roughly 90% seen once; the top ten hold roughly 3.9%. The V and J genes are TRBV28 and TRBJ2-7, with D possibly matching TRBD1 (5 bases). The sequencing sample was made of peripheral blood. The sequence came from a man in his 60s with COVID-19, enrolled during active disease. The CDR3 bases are TGTGCCAGCAGTCTTCAGGGAACACACGAGCAGTACTTC. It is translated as CASSLQGTHEQYF.